A single sample is the source of the 30 T cell receptor beta chains below, sequenced in a study of blood T cell repertoires in COVID-19. Clones were sequenced by immunoSEQ multiplex PCR, and TCRdb holds only the in-frame ones, with some missing. Of around 250,000 clones in the sample, about nine tenths are singletons; the top ten hold 15% to 17%. What was sequenced was PBMCs or T cells enriched from blood (not recorded which). These receptors all stem from a man between 18 and 29 years old who had recovered from COVID-19.

This rearrangement joins TRBV30 to TRBJ1-4; D remains ambiguous. Trimming pared 1 base from V and 0 bases from J, leaving 12 bases between. The CDR3 is 16 amino acids. CDR1 and CDR2 from the germline V gene are GTSNPN and SVGIG (reference sequence). DNA of the CDR3: TGTGCCTGGAGTGACATCATCCTCGCAACTAATGAAAAACTGTTTTTT. This codes for CAWSDIILATNEKLFF.

The J gene is TRBJ2-6, the V gene TRBV5-4, with 11 nucleotides matching TRBD2. V was pared by 4 bases and J by 1 base, with 13 bases of the junction left unmatched. CDR1 and CDR2 from the germline V gene are SGHNT and YYREEE (reference sequence). The CDR3 covers 20 residues. The CDR3 DNA follows: TGTGCCAGCAGCCCTCATGCTAGCGGGAGGCCCCAGTCTGGGGCCAACGTCCTGACTTTC. It is translated as CASSPHASGRPQSGANVLTF.

V usage is TRBV5-4 and J usage is TRBJ1-1, with 8 bases lining up with TRBD1. The CDR3 totals 14 residues. Germline V lookup: CDR1 SGHNT, CDR2 YYREEE (reference sequence). The trim removed 1 base at V and 7 bases at J, leaving 6 bases unmatched. The CDR3 loop reads CASSLNDRGGEAFF. CDR3 in DNA: TGTGCCAGCAGCTTGAACGACAGGGGAGGTGAAGCTTTCTTT.

The genes are TRBV29-1 and TRBJ2-5; tentatively, D is TRBD2 (6 bases). The CDR3 sequence is 13 residues long. Germline V CDR1 and CDR2: SQVTM, ANQGSEA. V dropped 6 bases and J dropped 5 bases, with 16 bases sitting between them. In nucleotides, the CDR3 is TGCAGCGTGAGGACCAGTGGGGGGGAGACCCAGTACTTC. This codes for CSVRTSGGETQYF.

The chain uses TRBV2 and TRBJ1-5, with a possible D match to TRBD1 (6 bases). There are 15 residues in the CDR3. The V end was cut by 5 bases, the J end by 7 bases, with 18 bases between. The germline V gene has CDR1 SNHLY and CDR2 FYNNEI. In DNA form, the CDR3 reads TGTGCCAGCAGTTGGGACATTAGGGGCGGACAGCCCCAGCATTTT. It translates to CASSWDIRGGQPQHF.

V gene TRBV6-6 combines with J gene TRBJ2-7; 8 bases agree with TRBD1. The V gene end was trimmed by 6 bases and the J gene end by 1 base; junction bases not matched to a gene: 8. The CDR3 is 15 amino acids. Germline CDR1 is MNHNY and CDR2 is SVGAGI (reference sequence). The CDR3 DNA sequence: TGTGCCAGCAGCCGGGACAGGTTTAGTTCCTACGAGCAGTACTTC. Its protein is CASSRDRFSSYEQYF.

The genes are TRBV2 and TRBJ2-3, with 7 bases aligning to TRBD2. The germline gives CDR1 SNHLY, CDR2 FYNNEI. V dropped 7 bases and J dropped 3; count of bases not matched to a gene: 4. The length of the CDR3 is 13 residues. DNA of the CDR3: TGTGCCAGCACCGAGCGGGAAACAGATACGCAGTATTTT. Residues: CASTERETDTQYF.

The chain uses TRBV27 and TRBJ2-5; the D is unclear. V dropped 6 bases and J dropped 5 bases, with 13 bases sitting between them. Germline lookup yields CDR1 MNHEY and CDR2 SMNVEV (reference sequence). The CDR3 contains 13 residues. This CDR3 reads CASRHTLRETQYF. For the CDR3, the DNA is TGTGCCAGCAGGCATACCCTGCGGGAGACCCAGTACTTC.

The V and J genes are TRBV6-2 or TRBV6-3 and TRBJ2-1, with a weak D call TRBD1 (5 bases). V lost 0 bases, J lost 5 bases, and 14 bases lay in between. The CDR3 is 16 amino acids. CDR1 is MNHEY and CDR2 is SVGEGT in the germline V gene. The CDR3 loop is CASSYSTGALNNEQFF. CDR3 nucleotides: TGTGCCAGCAGTTACTCGACTGGGGCGCTAAACAATGAGCAGTTCTTC.

V is TRBV6-4 and J is TRBJ2-3; 7 bases are a match to TRBD1. The CDR3 length is 14 residues. Per the germline V gene, CDR1 is MRHNA and CDR2 is SNTAGT. V gave up 2 bases and J gave up 9 bases; unmatched junction bases: 8. The CDR3 DNA reads TGTGCCAGCAGTGACGGGACAGATAGCAAGACGCAGTATTTT. It yields the protein CASSDGTDSKTQYF.

The CDR3 here is CASSDGTSNEKLFF. The CDR3 DNA reads as TGTGCCAGCAGTGACGGGACAAGTAATGAAAAACTGTTTTTT. The chain has TRBV6-1 and TRBJ1-4, with D possibly TRBD1 on 6 matching bases. CDR3 length: 14 residues. V was pared by 3 bases and J by 4 bases, with 9 bases between. Germline CDR1 is MNHNS and CDR2 is SASEGT.

The chain joins TRBV21-1 to TRBJ1-5. TRBV21-1 is given as a pseudogene. The CDR3 spans 15 residues. For the CDR3, the DNA is TGTGCCAGCAGCACGGCTGCGGGTTTCGGTCAGCCCCAGCATTTT. This gives the protein CASSTAAGFGQPQHF.

This chain links TRBV7-2 with TRBJ2-7; 8 nucleotides line up with TRBD2. Germline V gene data show CDR1 as SGHTA and CDR2 as FQGNSA. Unmatched junction bases numbered 9, after V lost 1 base and J lost 4 bases. The CDR3 loop spans 16 amino acids. Written as DNA, the CDR3 is TGTGCCAGCAGCTTAGATTGGCGGGAGGCGGGTTACGAGCAGTACTTC. Residues: CASSLDWREAGYEQYF.

V and J are TRBV30 and TRBJ1-2; 7 bases agree with TRBD1. Per the germline V gene, CDR1 is GTSNPN and CDR2 is SVGIG (reference sequence). This CDR3 comprises 11 residues. V was pared by 4 bases and J by 8 bases, with 4 bases of the junction left unmatched. CDR3 coding DNA: TGTGCCTGGAAGGGGGCAGGGGGCTACACCTTC. Protein sequence: CAWKGAGGYTF.

The CDR3: CASSWQGLAGEETQYF. Here the CDR3 DNA reads TGTGCCAGCAGCTGGCAGGGACTAGCGGGAGAAGAGACCCAGTACTTC. This chain links TRBV11-3 with TRBJ2-5, with 14 bases that match TRBD2. From germline, CDR1 is SGHNT and CDR2 YENEEA. J was trimmed by 3 bases and V by 4 bases; bases with no gene match: 4. The CDR3 is made up of 16 amino acids.

This chain uses TRBV5-1 with TRBJ1-2, with a possible D match to TRBD1 (5 bases). Germline CDR1 SGHRS, CDR2 YFSETQ. V dropped 4 bases and J dropped 2 bases, with 15 bases sitting between them. The length of the CDR3 is 15 residues. The CDR3 bases are TGCGCCAGCAGCCCTGACAGCCGAGAAAACTATGGCTACACCTTC. This gives the protein CASSPDSRENYGYTF.

The chain joins TRBV5-8 to TRBJ1-4; the match to TRBD1 covers 10 bases. J was trimmed by 0 bases and V by 4 bases; bases with no gene match: 6. Germline assignment: CDR1 SGHTS and CDR2 YDEGEE. The CDR3 covers 17 residues. The CDR3, as DNA: TGTGCCAGCAGCGGGCCGGGACAGGGGCCAACTAATGAAAAACTGTTTTTT. Translated, it gives CASSGPGQGPTNEKLFF. The whole variable domain, remainder taken from reference TRBV5-8 and TRBJ1-4, is EAGVTQSPTHLIKTRGQQATLRCSPISGHTSVYWYQQALGLGLQFLLWYDEGEERNRGNFPPRFSGRQFPNYSSELNVNALELEDSALYLCASSGPGQGPTNEKLFFGSGTQLSVL.

CDR3 residues: CASALSGYTEAFF. The CDR3 DNA reads as TGTGCCAGCGCTTTATCGGGGTACACTGAAGCTTTCTTT. The V and J genes are TRBV2 and TRBJ1-1, with unresolved D. The CDR3 is made up of 13 amino acids. Germline V lookup: CDR1 SNHLY, CDR2 FYNNEI. V was pared by 8 bases and J by 3 bases, with 13 bases between.

CDR3 DNA sequence: TGCGCCAGCAGCACTGAGGGGGATCGGGAAAAACTGTTTTTT. Translation gives CASSTEGDREKLFF. The chain couples TRBV5-1 to TRBJ1-4; D perhaps matches TRBD1 (6 bases). CDR3 length: 14 residues. Trimming stripped 4 bases from V and 8 bases from J, with 15 bases between. The V gene's germline CDR1 is SGHRS and CDR2 YFSETQ.

CDR3 sequence reads: CASSIPGQGSGYTF. CDR3 DNA sequence: TGTGCCAGTAGTATCCCCGGACAGGGCTCTGGCTACACCTTC. The gene calls are TRBV19 and TRBJ1-2, with 8 bases fitting TRBD1. CDR1 is LNHDA, CDR2 SQIVND, per germline (reference sequence). This CDR3 is built from 14 residues. After removal of 3 bases from V and 7 bases from J, the junction contained 7 bases not matched to a gene.

This clone has just a few counts. V and J are TRBV10-1 and TRBJ2-7; a possible D gene is TRBD1 (5 bases). CDR3 size: 15 residues. Per germline, CDR1 WNHNN and CDR2 SYGVQD (reference sequence). The V gene lost 0 bases and the J gene lost 4 bases, with 13 bases spanning the gap. The CDR3, as DNA: TGCGCCAGCAGTGAGTCGCTCGCAGGGAATTACGAGCAGTACTTC. Protein: CASSESLAGNYEQYF.

The chain uses TRBV27 and TRBJ2-7; 8 bases are shared with TRBD2. The trim removed 3 bases at V and 2 bases at J, leaving 3 bases unmatched. Looked up from germline, CDR1 is MNHEY and CDR2 is SMNVEV (reference sequence). The CDR3 sequence is 14 residues long. The CDR3 sequence is CASSLVSGTYEQYF. The CDR3 DNA reads as TGTGCCAGCAGTTTGGTTAGCGGGACCTACGAGCAGTACTTC.

The chain is built from TRBV24-1 and TRBJ2-3; 9 bases are shared with TRBD2. In germline, CDR1 is KGHDR, CDR2 SFDVKD. The trim removed 3 bases at V and 4 bases at J, leaving 7 bases unmatched. This CDR3 contains 16 residues. The CDR3 DNA sequence: TGTGCCACCAGTGATCCGAGCGGGAGGTCATCAGATACGCAGTATTTT. It yields the protein CATSDPSGRSSDTQYF.

V gene TRBV23-1 combines with J gene TRBJ2-5; D perhaps matches TRBD1 (5 bases). TRBV23-1 is identified as an open reading frame with a role that is uncertain. Trimming took 2 bases from V and 1 from J, leaving 14 bases between them. The CDR3 has 16 amino acids. This CDR3 is CASSQRAGRSQETQYF. The CDR3 DNA reads TGCGCCAGCAGTCAACGGGCAGGGCGCTCCCAAGAGACCCAGTACTTC.

This rearrangement joins TRBV18 to TRBJ2-7, with 11 nucleotides matching TRBD2. Germline trimming cut 3 bases from V and 3 bases from J; bases unmatched to any gene: 4. The CDR3 covers 15 residues. Germline V gives CDR1 KGHSH, CDR2 LQKENI. CDR3 sequence (DNA): TGTGCCAGCTCACCTCCCGGGACTAGCGGCTACGAGCAGTACTTC. This translates into CASSPPGTSGYEQYF.

Concerning this clone: A junction boundary mismatches the germline segment, possibly from a read error. The CDR3 here is CASIEQAYGYTF. The CDR3 bases are TGTGCCAGCATTGAACAGGCCTATGGCTACACCTTC. V usage is TRBV2 and J usage is TRBJ1-2; tentative D call: TRBD1 (5 bases). Germline CDR1 is SNHLY and CDR2 is FYNNEI. The CDR3 contains 12 residues.

This sequence joins TRBV6-5 and TRBJ1-4; 8 nucleotides line up with TRBD1. V lost 0 bases to trimming and J lost 8 bases; unmatched junction nucleotides: 8. The germline CDR1 and CDR2 sequences are MNHEY and SVGAGI. The CDR3 consists of 16 residues. Here the CDR3 reads CASSYSGARGHEKLFF. CDR3 coding DNA: TGTGCCAGCAGTTACTCAGGCGCCAGGGGGCACGAAAAACTGTTTTTT.

This clone was counted between two and nine times. This sample also contains other DNA sequences that code for the same CDR3. The chain carries TRBV5-1 and TRBJ1-5, with D unresolved. The germline CDR1 and CDR2 sequences are SGHRS and YFSETQ. V shed 0 bases and J shed 4 bases, with 5 bases lying between them. This CDR3 is 13 amino acids long. The DNA of the CDR3 is TGCGCCAGCAGCTTGGAACTAAATCAGCCCCAGCATTTT. Translated: CASSLELNQPQHF.

The V and J genes are TRBV6-5 and TRBJ2-1; a possible D gene is TRBD1 (6 bases). The CDR3 runs to 14 residues. Per the germline V gene, CDR1 is MNHEY and CDR2 is SVGAGI. V shed 4 bases and J shed 4 bases, with 11 bases lying between them. DNA of the CDR3: TGTGCCAGCAGTTCCCCACAGGGTTACAATGAGCAGTTCTTC. This gives the protein CASSSPQGYNEQFF.

The gene calls are TRBV5-1 and TRBJ2-1; 9 positions agree with TRBD2. The CDR3 contains 15 residues. J lost 0 bases, V lost 5 bases, and 3 bases had no gene match. Germline assignment: CDR1 SGHRS and CDR2 YFSETQ. In nucleotides, the CDR3 is TGCGCCAGCAGAAAGCGGGAGGACTCCTACAATGAGCAGTTCTTC. It translates to CASRKREDSYNEQFF.